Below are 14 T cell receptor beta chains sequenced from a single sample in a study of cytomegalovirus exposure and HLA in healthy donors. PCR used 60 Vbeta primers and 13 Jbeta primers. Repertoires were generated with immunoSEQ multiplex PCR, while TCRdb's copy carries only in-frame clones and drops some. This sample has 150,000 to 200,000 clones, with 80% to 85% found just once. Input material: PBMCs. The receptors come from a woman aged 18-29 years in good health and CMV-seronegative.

The CDR3 sequence: CASSLNDRVRLEAFF. The CDR3 DNA reads as TGCGCCAGCAGCCTCAACGACAGGGTCCGCCTCGAAGCTTTCTTT. V usage is TRBV4-1 and J usage is TRBJ1-1; 7 bases align to TRBD1. V lost 4 bases to trimming and J lost 8 bases; unmatched junction nucleotides: 13. This CDR3 is built from 15 residues. Germline V gives CDR1 MGHRA, CDR2 YSYEKL.

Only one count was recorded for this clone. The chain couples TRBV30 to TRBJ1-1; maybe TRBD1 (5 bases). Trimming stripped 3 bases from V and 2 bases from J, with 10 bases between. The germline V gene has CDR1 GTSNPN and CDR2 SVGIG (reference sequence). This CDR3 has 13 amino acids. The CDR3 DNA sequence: TGTGCCTGGAGCTTAAGGGGTAACACTGAAGCTTTCTTT. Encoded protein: CAWSLRGNTEAFF.

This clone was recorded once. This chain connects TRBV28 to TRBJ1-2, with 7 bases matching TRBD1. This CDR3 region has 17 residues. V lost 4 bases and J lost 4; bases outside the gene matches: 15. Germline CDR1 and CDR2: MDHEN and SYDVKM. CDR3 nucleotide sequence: TGTGCCAGCAGTTCTCTCCCGGGACAGAGTCCTGGCTATGGCTACACCTTC. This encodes CASSSLPGQSPGYGYTF.

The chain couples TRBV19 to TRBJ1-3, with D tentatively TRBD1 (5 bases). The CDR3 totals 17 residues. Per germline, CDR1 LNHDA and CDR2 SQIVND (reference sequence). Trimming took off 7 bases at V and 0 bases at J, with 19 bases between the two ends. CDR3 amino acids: CASTQLIAGVSGNTIYF. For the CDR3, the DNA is TGTGCCAGTACCCAACTGATTGCGGGGGTCTCTGGAAACACCATATATTTT.

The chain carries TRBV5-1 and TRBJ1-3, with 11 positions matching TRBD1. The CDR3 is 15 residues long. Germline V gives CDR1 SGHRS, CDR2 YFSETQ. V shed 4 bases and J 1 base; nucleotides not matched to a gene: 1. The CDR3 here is CASSRDRGSGNTIYF. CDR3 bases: TGCGCCAGCAGCAGGGACAGGGGGTCTGGAAACACCATATATTTT.

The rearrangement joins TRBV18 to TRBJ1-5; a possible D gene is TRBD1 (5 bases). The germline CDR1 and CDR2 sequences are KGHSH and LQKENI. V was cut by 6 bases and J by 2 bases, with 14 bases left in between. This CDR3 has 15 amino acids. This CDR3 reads CASSPWGEGNQPQHF. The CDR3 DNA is TGTGCCAGCTCCCCGTGGGGGGAGGGCAATCAGCCCCAGCATTTT.

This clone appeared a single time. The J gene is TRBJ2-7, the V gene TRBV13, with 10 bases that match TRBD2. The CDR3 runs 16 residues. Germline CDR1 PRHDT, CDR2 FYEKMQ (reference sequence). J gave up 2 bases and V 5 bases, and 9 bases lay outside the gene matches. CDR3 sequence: CASSTFLAGVAYEQYF. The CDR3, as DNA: TGTGCCAGCAGCACTTTTCTAGCGGGGGTCGCCTACGAGCAGTACTTC.

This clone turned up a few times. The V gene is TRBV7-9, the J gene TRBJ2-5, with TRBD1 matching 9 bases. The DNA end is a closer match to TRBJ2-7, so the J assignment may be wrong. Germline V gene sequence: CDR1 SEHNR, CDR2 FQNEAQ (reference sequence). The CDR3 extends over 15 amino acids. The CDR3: CASSHGGQGPYEQYF. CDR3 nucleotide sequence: TGTGCCAGCAGCCACGGCGGACAGGGGCCCTACGAGCAGTACTTC.

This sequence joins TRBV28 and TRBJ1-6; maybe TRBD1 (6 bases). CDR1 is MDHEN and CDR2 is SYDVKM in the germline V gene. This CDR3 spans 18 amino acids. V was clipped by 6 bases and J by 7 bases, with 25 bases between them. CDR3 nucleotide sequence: TGTGCCAGCAGGCCCGCCCATGCCGGACAGTTTTACAATTCACCCCTCCACTTT. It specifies CASRPAHAGQFYNSPLHF.

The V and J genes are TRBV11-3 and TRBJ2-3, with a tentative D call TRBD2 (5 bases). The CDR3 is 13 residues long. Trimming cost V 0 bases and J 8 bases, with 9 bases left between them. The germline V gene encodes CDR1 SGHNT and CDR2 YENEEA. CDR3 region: CASSLDPSGTQYF. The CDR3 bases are TGTGCCAGCAGCTTAGACCCCAGCGGTACGCAGTATTTT.

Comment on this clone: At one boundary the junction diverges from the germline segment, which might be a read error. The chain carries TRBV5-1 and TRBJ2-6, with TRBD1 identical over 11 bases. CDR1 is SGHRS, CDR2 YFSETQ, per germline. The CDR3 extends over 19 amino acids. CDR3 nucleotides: TGCGCCAGCAGCTATACTCCGGGACAGGGGGGCTCTGGGGCCAACGGCCTGACTTTC. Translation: CASSYTPGQGGSGANGLTF. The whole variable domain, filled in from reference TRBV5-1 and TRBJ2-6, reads KAGVTQTPRYLIKTRGQQVTLSCSPISGHRSVSWYQQTPGQGLQFLFEYFSETQRNKGNFPGRFSGRQFSNSRSEMNVSTLELGDSALYLCASSYTPGQGGSGANGLTFGAGSRLTVL.

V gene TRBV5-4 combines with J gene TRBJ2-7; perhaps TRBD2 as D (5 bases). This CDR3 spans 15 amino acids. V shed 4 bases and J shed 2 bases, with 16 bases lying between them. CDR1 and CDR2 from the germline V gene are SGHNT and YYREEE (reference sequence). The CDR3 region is CASSLINLGAYEQYF. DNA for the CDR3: TGTGCCAGCAGCCTCATAAATCTCGGGGCCTACGAGCAGTACTTC.

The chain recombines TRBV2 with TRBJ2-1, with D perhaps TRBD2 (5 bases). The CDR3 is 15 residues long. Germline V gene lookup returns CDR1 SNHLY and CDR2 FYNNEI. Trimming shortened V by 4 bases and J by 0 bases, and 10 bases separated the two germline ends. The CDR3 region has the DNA TGTGCCAGCAGTGTGGACTCGAGCTCCTACAATGAGCAGTTCTTC. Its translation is CASSVDSSSYNEQFF.

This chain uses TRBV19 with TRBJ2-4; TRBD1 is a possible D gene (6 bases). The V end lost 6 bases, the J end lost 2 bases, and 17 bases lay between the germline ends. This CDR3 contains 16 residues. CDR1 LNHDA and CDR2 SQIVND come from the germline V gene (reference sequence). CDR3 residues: CASSSRTVESKNIQYF. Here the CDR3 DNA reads TGTGCCAGTAGCTCAAGGACAGTCGAATCCAAAAACATTCAGTACTTC. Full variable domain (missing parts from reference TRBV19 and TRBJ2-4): DGGITQSPKYLFRKEGQNVTLSCEQNLNHDAMYWYRQDPGQGLRLIYYSQIVNDFQKGDIAEGYSVSREKKESFPLTVTSAQKNPTAFYLCASSSRTVESKNIQYFGAGTRLSVL.